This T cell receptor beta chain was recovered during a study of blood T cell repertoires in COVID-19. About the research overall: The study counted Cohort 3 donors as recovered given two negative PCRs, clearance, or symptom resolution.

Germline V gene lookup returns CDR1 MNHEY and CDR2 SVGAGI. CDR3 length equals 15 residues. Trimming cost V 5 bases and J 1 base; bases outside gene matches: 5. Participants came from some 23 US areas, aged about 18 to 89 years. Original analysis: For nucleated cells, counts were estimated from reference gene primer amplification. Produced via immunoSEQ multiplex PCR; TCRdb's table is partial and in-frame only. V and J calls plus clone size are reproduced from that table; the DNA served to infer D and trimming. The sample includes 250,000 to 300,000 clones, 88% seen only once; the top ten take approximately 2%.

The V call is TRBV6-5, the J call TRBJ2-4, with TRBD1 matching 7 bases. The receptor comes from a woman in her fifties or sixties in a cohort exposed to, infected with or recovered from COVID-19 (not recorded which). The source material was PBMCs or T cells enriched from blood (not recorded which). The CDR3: CASSTLTGAKNIQYF. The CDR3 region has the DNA TGTGCCAGCAGTACCCTGACAGGGGCCAAAAACATTCAGTACTTC.